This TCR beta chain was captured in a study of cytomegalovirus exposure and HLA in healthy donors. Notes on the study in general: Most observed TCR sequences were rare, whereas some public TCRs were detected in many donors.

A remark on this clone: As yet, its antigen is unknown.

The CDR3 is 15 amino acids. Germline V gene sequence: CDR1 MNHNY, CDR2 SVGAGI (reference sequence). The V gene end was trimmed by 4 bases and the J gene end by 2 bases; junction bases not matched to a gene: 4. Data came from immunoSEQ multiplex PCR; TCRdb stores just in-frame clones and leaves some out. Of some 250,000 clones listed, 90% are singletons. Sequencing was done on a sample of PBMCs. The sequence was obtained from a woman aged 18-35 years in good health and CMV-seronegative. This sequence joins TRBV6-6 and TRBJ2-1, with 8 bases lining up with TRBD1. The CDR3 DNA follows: TGTGCCAGCAGTTGGGACAGGAGGACCTACAATGAGCAGTTCTTC. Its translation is CASSWDRRTYNEQFF.